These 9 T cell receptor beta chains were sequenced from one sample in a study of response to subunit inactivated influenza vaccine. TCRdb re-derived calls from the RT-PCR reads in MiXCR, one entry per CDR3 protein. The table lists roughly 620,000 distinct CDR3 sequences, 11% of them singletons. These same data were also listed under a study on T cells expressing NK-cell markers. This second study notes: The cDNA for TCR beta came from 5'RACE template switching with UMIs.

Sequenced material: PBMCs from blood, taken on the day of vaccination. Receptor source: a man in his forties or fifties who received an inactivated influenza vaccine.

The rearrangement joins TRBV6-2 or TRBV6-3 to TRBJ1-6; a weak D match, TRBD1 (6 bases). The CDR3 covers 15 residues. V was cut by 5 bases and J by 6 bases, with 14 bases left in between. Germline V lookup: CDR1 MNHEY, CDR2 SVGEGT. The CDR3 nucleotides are TGTGCCAGCAGTCCACGACGGGGGCCTAATTCACCCCTCCACTTT. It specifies CASSPRRGPNSPLHF.

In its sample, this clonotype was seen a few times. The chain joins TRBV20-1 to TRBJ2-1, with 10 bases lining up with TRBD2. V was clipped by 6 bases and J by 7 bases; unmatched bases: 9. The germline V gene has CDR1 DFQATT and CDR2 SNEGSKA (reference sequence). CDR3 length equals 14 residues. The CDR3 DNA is TGCAGTGCCCCCAGCGGGAGGGCGAGGAATGAGCAGTTCTTC. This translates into CSAPSGRARNEQFF.

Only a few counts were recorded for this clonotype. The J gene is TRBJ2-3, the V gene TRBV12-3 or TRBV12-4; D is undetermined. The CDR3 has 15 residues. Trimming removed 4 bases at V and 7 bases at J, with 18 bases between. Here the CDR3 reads CASSSARVPLNTQYF. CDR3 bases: TGTGCCAGCAGTTCCGCCCGGGTGCCCCTTAATACGCAGTATTTT.

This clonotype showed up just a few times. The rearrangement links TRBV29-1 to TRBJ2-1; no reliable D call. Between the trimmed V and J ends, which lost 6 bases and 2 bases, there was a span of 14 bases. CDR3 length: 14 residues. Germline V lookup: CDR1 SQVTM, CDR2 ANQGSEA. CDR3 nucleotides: TGCAGCGTCCTCGGGTTACTGGCCTACAATGAGCAGTTCTTC. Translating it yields CSVLGLLAYNEQFF.

The CDR3 spells CASSQIQDSREEQYF. The CDR3 DNA is TGTGCCAGCAGCCAAATCCAGGATTCCCGGGAGGAGCAGTATTTT. The rearrangement links TRBV7-8 to TRBJ2-3; 7 bases are shared with TRBD2. Germline CDR1 and CDR2: SGHVS and FQNEAQ. The ends lost 5 bases at V and 11 bases at J; junction bases unmatched: 16. The CDR3 consists of 15 residues.

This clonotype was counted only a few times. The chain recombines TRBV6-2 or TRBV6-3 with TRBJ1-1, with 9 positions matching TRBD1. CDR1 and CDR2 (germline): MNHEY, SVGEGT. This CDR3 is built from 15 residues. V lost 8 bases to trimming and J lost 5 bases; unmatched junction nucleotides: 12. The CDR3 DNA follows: TGTGCCAGCCTGACAGGGGGTCCGGGTCAAACTGAAGCTTTCTTT. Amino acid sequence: CASLTGGPGQTEAFF.

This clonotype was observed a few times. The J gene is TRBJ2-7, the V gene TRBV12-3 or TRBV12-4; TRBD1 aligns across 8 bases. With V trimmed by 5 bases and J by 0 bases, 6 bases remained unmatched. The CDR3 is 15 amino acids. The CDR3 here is CASSPDRGYSYEQYF. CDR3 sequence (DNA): TGTGCCAGCAGTCCCGACAGGGGCTACTCCTACGAGCAGTACTTC.

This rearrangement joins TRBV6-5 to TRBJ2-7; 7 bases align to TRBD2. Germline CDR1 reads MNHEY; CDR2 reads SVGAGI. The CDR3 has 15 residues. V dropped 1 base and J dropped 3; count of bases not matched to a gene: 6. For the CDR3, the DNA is TGTGCCAGCAGTTACTGGGGCGGGACTATCTACGAGCAGTACTTC. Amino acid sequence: CASSYWGGTIYEQYF.

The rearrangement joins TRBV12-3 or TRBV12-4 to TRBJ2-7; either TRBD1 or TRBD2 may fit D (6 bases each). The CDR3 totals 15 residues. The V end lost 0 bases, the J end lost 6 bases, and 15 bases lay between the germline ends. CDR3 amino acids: CASSLAHEKGGEQYF. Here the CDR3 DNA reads TGTGCCAGCAGTTTAGCGCATGAGAAGGGGGGCGAGCAGTACTTC.